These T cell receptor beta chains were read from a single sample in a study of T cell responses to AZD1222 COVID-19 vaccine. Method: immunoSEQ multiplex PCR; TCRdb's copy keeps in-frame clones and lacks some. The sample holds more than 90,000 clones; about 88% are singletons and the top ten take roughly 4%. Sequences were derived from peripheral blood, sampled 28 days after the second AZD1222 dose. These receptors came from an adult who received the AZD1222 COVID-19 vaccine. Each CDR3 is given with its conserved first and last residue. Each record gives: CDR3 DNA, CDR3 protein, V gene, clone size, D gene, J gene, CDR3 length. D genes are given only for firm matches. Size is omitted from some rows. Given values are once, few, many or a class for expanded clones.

CDR3nt: TGTGCCAGTAGTATCGGGCGACTGCACACTGAAGCTTTCTTT
CDR3aa: CASSIGRLHTEAFF
v_gene: TRBV19
abundance: .
d_gene: .
j_gene: TRBJ1-1
len: 14

CDR3nt: TGTGCCAGCAGCTCCCGATGGAGGCTAGCGGGGGGGCGCGATGAGCAGTTCTTC
CDR3aa: CASSSRWRLAGGRDEQFF
v_gene: TRBV9
abundance: .
d_gene: TRBD2
j_gene: TRBJ2-1
len: 18

CDR3nt: TGCGCCAGCAGCCAAGCGACTAGCGGGACCACAGATACGCAGTATTTT
CDR3aa: CASSQATSGTTDTQYF
v_gene: TRBV4-3
abundance: few
d_gene: TRBD2
j_gene: TRBJ2-3
len: 16

CDR3nt: TGTGCCAGCAGCTTAGCTGCAGGGACTAGCGGGGCCTACGAGCAGTACTTC
CDR3aa: CASSLAAGTSGAYEQYF
v_gene: TRBV7-9
abundance: .
d_gene: TRBD2
j_gene: TRBJ2-7
len: 17

CDR3nt: TGTGCCATCAGTGGCCCCGCCTACGAGCAGTACTTC
CDR3aa: CAISGPAYEQYF
v_gene: TRBV10-3
abundance: once
d_gene: .
j_gene: TRBJ2-7
len: 12

CDR3nt: TGTGCCACCAGCGAGGGGACAGGGGTTTTACAGTACTTC
CDR3aa: CATSEGTGVLQYF
v_gene: TRBV15
abundance: .
d_gene: TRBD1
j_gene: TRBJ2-7
len: 13

CDR3nt: TGCGCCAGCAGTCTCCCTACAGGGGGCGAAGCCAAAAACATTCAGTACTTC
CDR3aa: CASSLPTGGEAKNIQYF
v_gene: TRBV23-1
abundance: .
d_gene: TRBD1
j_gene: TRBJ2-4
len: 17

CDR3nt: TGTGCCTCCCGGACAGGGGCGGACACCGGGGAGCTGTTTTTT
CDR3aa: CASRTGADTGELFF
v_gene: TRBV6-4
abundance: .
d_gene: TRBD1
j_gene: TRBJ2-2
len: 14

CDR3nt: TGTGCCAGCAGTTACTCGTCGGGCCTCTCCTACGAGCAGTACTTC
CDR3aa: CASSYSSGLSYEQYF
v_gene: TRBV6-5
abundance: once
d_gene: .
j_gene: TRBJ2-7
len: 15

CDR3nt: TGTGCCACCAGCGGCCGCAAAGGAGGCAATCAGCCCCAGCATTTT
CDR3aa: CATSGRKGGNQPQHF
v_gene: TRBV15
abundance: .
d_gene: .
j_gene: TRBJ1-5
len: 15

CDR3nt: TGTGCCAGCAGCTTATCCCAGAACTATGGCTACACCTTC
CDR3aa: CASSLSQNYGYTF
v_gene: TRBV7-9
abundance: .
d_gene: .
j_gene: TRBJ1-2
len: 13

CDR3nt: TGTGCCAGCAGTTTAGGGACAGAAACTTTCTTT
CDR3aa: CASSLGTETFF
v_gene: TRBV28
abundance: .
d_gene: TRBD1
j_gene: TRBJ1-1
len: 11

CDR3nt: TGCGCCAGCAGCCTAGCAGGGGCCCCAGGTTCACCCCTCCACTTT
CDR3aa: CASSLAGAPGSPLHF
v_gene: TRBV4-3
abundance: .
d_gene: .
j_gene: TRBJ1-6
len: 15

CDR3nt: TGTGCCAGCAGTGATTCTCGGGAGGGAGGCACCGGGGAGCTGTTTTTT
CDR3aa: CASSDSREGGTGELFF
v_gene: TRBV6-4
abundance: .
d_gene: TRBD2
j_gene: TRBJ2-2
len: 16

CDR3nt: TGTGCCAGCAGCTTGGGGTATTCGGCCGCTAACTATGGCTACACCTTC
CDR3aa: CASSLGYSAANYGYTF
v_gene: TRBV5-6
abundance: .
d_gene: .
j_gene: TRBJ1-2
len: 16

CDR3nt: TGTGCCAGCAGCTCCGACCTCGAGTTTGACACTGAAGCTTTCTTT
CDR3aa: CASSSDLEFDTEAFF
v_gene: TRBV5-6
abundance: few
d_gene: .
j_gene: TRBJ1-1
len: 15

CDR3nt: TGTGCCAGCAGCCTTAACGCAGGGGTTAGTTATGGCTACACCTTC
CDR3aa: CASSLNAGVSYGYTF
v_gene: TRBV11-2
abundance: .
d_gene: .
j_gene: TRBJ1-2
len: 15

CDR3nt: TGTGCCAGTAGTACCACCGGGCCCGCGCCCACCTCTGGAAACACCATATATTTT
CDR3aa: CASSTTGPAPTSGNTIYF
v_gene: TRBV19
abundance: .
d_gene: .
j_gene: TRBJ1-3
len: 18

CDR3nt: TGTGCCAGCAGAGTCGCTAGCGGAACCTACGAGCAGTACTTC
CDR3aa: CASRVASGTYEQYF
v_gene: TRBV6-5
abundance: .
d_gene: TRBD2
j_gene: TRBJ2-7
len: 14

CDR3nt: TGTGCCAGCAGCTCCACATCGCCTTCCCACTATGGCTACACCTTC
CDR3aa: CASSSTSPSHYGYTF
v_gene: TRBV7-9
abundance: .
d_gene: .
j_gene: TRBJ1-2
len: 15

CDR3nt: TGTGCCAGCAGCGTAGTGAGCAGGAACACTGAAGCTTTCTTT
CDR3aa: CASSVVSRNTEAFF
v_gene: TRBV9
abundance: .
d_gene: .
j_gene: TRBJ1-1
len: 14

CDR3nt: TGTGCCAGCAGCTTACGTGCGTGGGCCTCTAGTGAAAAACTGTTTTTT
CDR3aa: CASSLRAWASSEKLFF
v_gene: TRBV7-8
abundance: .
d_gene: .
j_gene: TRBJ1-4
len: 16

CDR3nt: TGTGCCAGCAGCCGGCGGGGGGGAACGAGCACTGAAGCTTTCTTT
CDR3aa: CASSRRGGTSTEAFF
v_gene: TRBV5-6
abundance: .
d_gene: .
j_gene: TRBJ1-1
len: 15

CDR3nt: TGTGCCAGCAGCTTAGTCCCGGCGGGTGGCACAGATACGCAGTATTTT
CDR3aa: CASSLVPAGGTDTQYF
v_gene: TRBV7-3
abundance: few
d_gene: .
j_gene: TRBJ2-3
len: 16

CDR3nt: TGTGCCAGCAGCTTAGGTAGCAGCCGATCCGGCTACACCTTC
CDR3aa: CASSLGSSRSGYTF
v_gene: TRBV7-9
abundance: .
d_gene: .
j_gene: TRBJ1-2
len: 14

CDR3nt: TGTGCCAGTAGTAGGGATACCTACGAGCAGTACTTC
CDR3aa: CASSRDTYEQYF
v_gene: TRBV19
abundance: .
d_gene: .
j_gene: TRBJ2-7
len: 12

CDR3nt: TGTGCCAGCAGTGAAGAGGGGACAGATACGCAGTATTTT
CDR3aa: CASSEEGTDTQYF
v_gene: TRBV6-4
abundance: .
d_gene: .
j_gene: TRBJ2-3
len: 13

CDR3nt: TGTGCCAGCAGTTTATCGAGCCCCGGAGGAAACACCATATATTTT
CDR3aa: CASSLSSPGGNTIYF
v_gene: TRBV27
abundance: .
d_gene: .
j_gene: TRBJ1-3
len: 15

CDR3nt: TGTGCCTGGAGGGGGTCAGGGGGTAGAACTGAAGCTTTCTTT
CDR3aa: CAWRGSGGRTEAFF
v_gene: TRBV30
abundance: .
d_gene: TRBD1
j_gene: TRBJ1-1
len: 14

CDR3nt: TGTGCCAGTAGTATAATAAAAGAAACGGAAGCTTTCTTT
CDR3aa: CASSIIKETEAFF
v_gene: TRBV19
abundance: .
d_gene: .
j_gene: TRBJ1-1
len: 13

CDR3nt: TGCGCCAGCAGCCAAGAGTCGGGGGACGGGGCCAACGTCCTGACTTTC
CDR3aa: CASSQESGDGANVLTF
v_gene: TRBV4-3
abundance: .
d_gene: .
j_gene: TRBJ2-6
len: 16

CDR3nt: TGTGCCAGCAGTACCCACCGACAGCAAGCTAACTATGGCTACACCTTC
CDR3aa: CASSTHRQQANYGYTF
v_gene: TRBV28
abundance: .
d_gene: .
j_gene: TRBJ1-2
len: 16

CDR3nt: TGTGCCAGCAGCTTGCAGGGCCCCATGAACACTGAAGCTTTCTTT
CDR3aa: CASSLQGPMNTEAFF
v_gene: TRBV11-2
abundance: .
d_gene: .
j_gene: TRBJ1-1
len: 15

CDR3nt: TGCGCCAGCAGCCAAGACTCGCAAGAGACCCAGTACTTC
CDR3aa: CASSQDSQETQYF
v_gene: TRBV4-3
abundance: .
d_gene: .
j_gene: TRBJ2-5
len: 13

CDR3nt: TGTGCCAGCAGCTTAGCGACCAGCGGGGGGTTTGGTGAGCAGTTCTTC
CDR3aa: CASSLATSGGFGEQFF
v_gene: TRBV7-9
abundance: .
d_gene: TRBD2
j_gene: TRBJ2-1
len: 16

CDR3nt: TGTGCCACCTCCTTTGGGGAGACCCAGTACTTC
CDR3aa: CATSFGETQYF
v_gene: TRBV24-1
abundance: .
d_gene: .
j_gene: TRBJ2-5
len: 11

CDR3nt: TGTGCCAGCAGCGAAGCGGGGACCTTCTACAATGAGCAGTTCTTC
CDR3aa: CASSEAGTFYNEQFF
v_gene: TRBV9
abundance: .
d_gene: TRBD2
j_gene: TRBJ2-1
len: 15

CDR3nt: TGTGCCAGCAGTTATTCGGGGCTCAGGTCCTACGAGCAGTACTTC
CDR3aa: CASSYSGLRSYEQYF
v_gene: TRBV6-2/TRBV6-3
abundance: once
d_gene: .
j_gene: TRBJ2-7
len: 15

CDR3nt: TGTGCCAGCAACCAGAGACTCCCGAACACCGGGGAGCTGTTTTTT
CDR3aa: CASNQRLPNTGELFF
v_gene: TRBV7-9
abundance: few
d_gene: .
j_gene: TRBJ2-2
len: 15

CDR3nt: TGTGCCAGCAGTGAAGCGCATAGGTGGGCAGATCAGGGTCGAAACACTGAAGCTTTCTTT
CDR3aa: CASSEAHRWADQGRNTEAFF
v_gene: TRBV6-1
abundance: .
d_gene: .
j_gene: TRBJ1-1
len: 20

CDR3nt: TGTGCCACCAGCAGAGATTTAACTAGCGGGGCCCAAGATACGCAGTATTTT
CDR3aa: CATSRDLTSGAQDTQYF
v_gene: TRBV15
abundance: once
d_gene: TRBD2
j_gene: TRBJ2-3
len: 17

CDR3nt: TGTGCCAGCAGCTTAGAAGGATCGGCGACCCAGTACTTC
CDR3aa: CASSLEGSATQYF
v_gene: TRBV11-2
abundance: .
d_gene: .
j_gene: TRBJ2-5
len: 13

CDR3nt: TGTGCCAGCAGCTCTCCCGGACAGGGGATCAACTATGGCTACACCTTC
CDR3aa: CASSSPGQGINYGYTF
v_gene: TRBV7-8
abundance: .
d_gene: TRBD1
j_gene: TRBJ1-2
len: 16

CDR3nt: TGCGCCAGCAGCCAAGATCCGGCAGTTCGCGGGATAGCCGGGGGGGCTAAAAACATTCAGTACTTC
CDR3aa: CASSQDPAVRGIAGGAKNIQYF
v_gene: TRBV4-3
abundance: .
d_gene: TRBD2
j_gene: TRBJ2-4
len: 22

CDR3nt: TGCGCCAGCACTAACTACAATGAGCAGTTCTTC
CDR3aa: CASTNYNEQFF
v_gene: TRBV4-1
abundance: .
d_gene: .
j_gene: TRBJ2-1
len: 11

CDR3nt: TGTGCCAGCAGTTTGCAGTTACAGGGTGGGCCCTATAATTCACCCCTCCACTTT
CDR3aa: CASSLQLQGGPYNSPLHF
v_gene: TRBV27
abundance: .
d_gene: .
j_gene: TRBJ1-6
len: 18